This entry lists 2 T cell receptor beta chains sequenced from one sample in a study of blood T cell repertoires in COVID-19. Profiling relied on immunoSEQ multiplex PCR, and the TCRdb table lists in-frame clones only, not all of them. The sample has fewer than 400,000 clones, about 87% seen once. Material: PBMCs or T cells enriched from blood (not recorded which). These receptor sequences come from a woman younger than 35 who had recovered from COVID-19.

As DNA, the CDR3 is TGTGCCAGCAGTCACAGGGCTGAAGACACTGAAGCTTTCTTT. It encodes CASSHRAEDTEAFF. The rearrangement links TRBV28 to TRBJ1-1, with a possible D match to TRBD1 (6 bases). V was shortened by 5 bases and J by 3 bases, with 13 bases between the two germline ends. Germline V gives CDR1 MDHEN, CDR2 SYDVKM. There are 14 residues in the CDR3.

This chain joins TRBV27 and TRBJ2-3; maybe TRBD1 (5 bases). Between the trimmed V and J ends, which lost 2 bases and 6 bases, there was a span of 9 bases. This CDR3 is built from 13 residues. Germline CDR1 reads MNHEY; CDR2 reads SMNVEV (reference sequence). Here the CDR3 reads CASSLVSGDTQYF. DNA of the CDR3: TGTGCCAGCAGTTTAGTTTCAGGGGATACGCAGTATTTT.